Below, 19 T cell receptor beta chains from the same sample are listed, as sequenced in a study of identifying expanded T cells in peripheral blood. The assay was immunoSEQ multiplex PCR, and TCRdb's table has in-frame clones only and misses some. The sample yields about 58,000 clones, approximately 90% seen once. The sample was blood. The receptors stem from a person aged 18 to 75 in good health.

This rearrangement joins TRBV4-3 to TRBJ2-2, with 8 bases fitting TRBD2. The J segment lost 4 bases and the V segment lost 0 bases, leaving 10 bases of the junction unmatched. Germline CDR1 LGHNA, CDR2 YSLEER. The CDR3 is 18 amino acids. CDR3 in DNA: TGCGCCAGCAGCCAAGATTTGCCCAGCGGGAGTGGCACCGGGGAGCTGTTTTTT. Protein product: CASSQDLPSGSGTGELFF.

This rearrangement joins TRBV6-5 to TRBJ2-7, with D perhaps matching TRBD2 (5 bases). Trimming took 10 bases from V and 2 from J, leaving 15 bases between them. Germline V lookup: CDR1 MNHEY, CDR2 SVGAGI. The CDR3 is 13 amino acids. CDR3 nucleotides: TGTGCCACCAAAACGGGATCCCCCTACGAGCAGTACTTC. This sequence encodes CATKTGSPYEQYF.

The rearrangement uses TRBV6-5 and TRBJ1-1, with TRBD1 matching 7 bases. The CDR3 length is 16 residues. The V segment lost 4 bases and the J segment 3 bases; nucleotides outside the gene matches: 11. The germline V gene encodes CDR1 MNHEY and CDR2 SVGAGI. CDR3 nucleotide sequence: TGTGCCAGCAGTTCGGATTACTCAGGGGGGGACACTGAAGCTTTCTTT. Translating gives CASSSDYSGGDTEAFF.

The rearrangement links TRBV13 to TRBJ2-5; D might be TRBD1 or TRBD2, each matching 5 bases. Germline CDR1 is PRHDT and CDR2 is FYEKMQ (reference sequence). The length of the CDR3 is 14 residues. V lost 4 bases, J lost 0 bases, and 9 bases lay in between. The CDR3 region is CASSSGPYQETQYF. The CDR3 DNA reads as TGTGCCAGCAGCTCGGGGCCGTACCAAGAGACCCAGTACTTC.

The chain carries TRBV29-1 and TRBJ2-3, with D tentatively TRBD1 (5 bases). V dropped 0 bases and J dropped 2 bases, with 18 bases sitting between them. The CDR3 sequence is 17 residues long. CDR1 is SQVTM, CDR2 ANQGSEA, per germline. The CDR3 sequence is CSVEDRLAGLPTDTQYF. For the CDR3, the DNA is TGCAGCGTTGAAGATAGGTTGGCAGGGCTTCCCACAGATACGCAGTATTTT.

The chain has TRBV7-8 and TRBJ1-1; 9 positions match TRBD1. Germline loops: CDR1 SGHVS, CDR2 FQNEAQ. The ends lost 5 bases at V and 0 bases at J; junction bases unmatched: 7. There are 16 residues in the CDR3. CDR3 sequence (DNA): TGTGCCAGCAGCAGCGGGACAGGGTCAGTGAACACTGAAGCTTTCTTT. It encodes CASSSGTGSVNTEAFF.

The chain combines TRBV19 with TRBJ2-7; 9 bases map to TRBD1. V dropped 9 bases and J dropped 2; count of bases not matched to a gene: 5. Germline V lookup: CDR1 LNHDA, CDR2 SQIVND (reference sequence). The CDR3 loop spans 13 amino acids. CDR3 DNA: TGTGCCAGGAAAGGGACAGGGACCTACGAGCAGTACTTC. Amino acid sequence: CARKGTGTYEQYF.

The chain recombines TRBV2 with TRBJ1-5; D is possibly TRBD1 (5 bases). The V gene's germline CDR1 is SNHLY and CDR2 FYNNEI. CDR3 size: 14 residues. Trimming removed 2 bases from V and 4 bases from J, with 9 bases in between. The chain's CDR3 is CASSEWTLNQPQHF. The DNA for the CDR3 is TGTGCCAGCAGTGAATGGACATTAAATCAGCCCCAGCATTTT.

The chain carries TRBV19 and TRBJ1-1; D remains ambiguous. The germline V gene has CDR1 LNHDA and CDR2 SQIVND (reference sequence). This CDR3 is built from 15 residues. With 8 bases removed from V and 10 bases from J, the gap between germline ends came to 26 bases. The CDR3 coding sequence is TGTGCCAGTCAAAAATCCGCCAAGGGTCGTTTTTCAGCTTTCTTT. It translates to CASQKSAKGRFSAFF.

The V call is TRBV28, the J call TRBJ2-1; no clear D. This CDR3 spans 11 amino acids. CDR1 and CDR2 from the germline V gene are MDHEN and SYDVKM. Trimming pared 3 bases from V and 8 bases from J, leaving 5 bases between. The CDR3 bases are TGTGCCAGCAGTTTGTGGGATGAGCAGTTCTTC. Its protein product is CASSLWDEQFF.

This clone was seen just once. The chain joins TRBV9 to TRBJ2-2; D might be TRBD2 (5 bases). Trimming left V 4 bases short and J 0 bases short, with 16 bases between. The CDR3 has 17 residues. Germline-derived CDR1 and CDR2 are SGDLS and YYNGEE. The CDR3 reads CASSLRRLAANTGELFF. In DNA form, the CDR3 reads TGTGCCAGCAGCCTCCGGCGGCTAGCCGCGAACACCGGGGAGCTGTTTTTT.

This chain connects TRBV7-2 to TRBJ1-5, with D possibly matching TRBD1 (5 bases). CDR1 and CDR2 from the germline V gene are SGHTA and FQGNSA. V was cut by 5 bases and J by 3 bases, with 11 bases left in between. The CDR3 runs to 14 residues. CDR3 nucleotides: TGTGCCAGCAGCCAAATGACAGACAATCAGCCCCAGCATTTT. Translated, it gives CASSQMTDNQPQHF.

A single count supports this clone. This chain links TRBV19 with TRBJ1-1; D call uncertain. CDR3 length equals 14 residues. Germline CDR1 and CDR2: LNHDA and SQIVND (reference sequence). V was pared by 1 base and J by 3 bases, with 9 bases between. The CDR3 loop is CASSIGGRDTEAFF. The DNA for the CDR3 is TGTGCCAGTAGTATAGGGGGAAGGGACACTGAAGCTTTCTTT.

The chain uses TRBV4-1 and TRBJ1-4; D remains ambiguous. CDR1 is MGHRA, CDR2 YSYEKL, per germline. The CDR3 covers 15 residues. The V and J ends lost 6 bases and 0 bases respectively, with 11 bases between them. The CDR3 reads CASRPTEPTNEKLFF. CDR3 bases: TGCGCCAGCAGACCGACGGAACCAACTAATGAAAAACTGTTTTTT.

The chain joins TRBV6-5 to TRBJ2-1; 15 nucleotides align to TRBD2. The V segment lost 4 bases and the J segment 5 bases; nucleotides outside the gene matches: 3. In germline, CDR1 is MNHEY, CDR2 SVGAGI. This CDR3 contains 16 residues. CDR3 in amino acids: CASSFGLAGGHNEQFF. In nucleotides, the CDR3 is TGTGCCAGCAGTTTTGGACTAGCGGGGGGGCACAATGAGCAGTTCTTC.

The chain has TRBV6-1 and TRBJ1-2, with TRBD1 as a possible D gene (6 bases). Trimming took off 8 bases at V and 5 bases at J, with 15 bases between the two ends. CDR3 length equals 13 residues. CDR1 MNHNS and CDR2 SASEGT come from the germline V gene. CDR3 amino acids: CASSDRTEYGYTF. CDR3 in DNA: TGTGCCAGCTCCGATCGGACAGAGTATGGCTACACCTTC.

The chain carries TRBV18 and TRBJ2-1; 11 bases line up with TRBD2. The V gene end was trimmed by 4 bases and the J gene end by 2 bases; junction bases not matched to a gene: 22. Germline values: CDR1 KGHSH, CDR2 LQKENI. This CDR3 is built from 22 residues. This CDR3 is CASSLTKSIAGGPVSAYNEQFF. The DNA of the CDR3 is TGTGCCAGCTCACTCACCAAATCCATAGCGGGAGGGCCTGTTAGCGCCTACAATGAGCAGTTCTTC.

This clone showed up just once. The J gene is TRBJ2-1, the V gene TRBV6-5, with unresolved D. Germline assignment: CDR1 MNHEY and CDR2 SVGAGI. Trimming left V 0 bases short and J 6 bases short, with 15 bases between. This CDR3 comprises 16 residues. The CDR3 spells CASSYSFTPSGNEQFF. CDR3 sequence (DNA): TGTGCCAGCAGTTACTCATTTACCCCGTCGGGCAATGAGCAGTTCTTC.

The V gene is TRBV6-1, the J gene TRBJ1-2; D is ambiguous. The CDR3 is 14 amino acids. Trimming pared 3 bases from V and 5 bases from J, leaving 13 bases between. CDR1 and CDR2 (germline): MNHNS, SASEGT. CDR3 DNA sequence: TGTGCCAGCAGTGACACCCTAGAATTTTATGGCTACACCTTC. It is translated as CASSDTLEFYGYTF.